This T cell receptor (beta chain) was recorded in a study of shared clonotypes between healthy human individuals. Looking at the study overall: Every donor yielded three CD4 naive, three CD4 memory, two CD8 naive and one CD8 memory plate.

Study-wide findings and caveats: Unshared clonotypes carried lower generation probabilities than those common to all four donors.

As for this clone: Its antigen is not identified.

At a deep level, the assay was run. Sorted-subset replicate PCR reactions contained roughly 200 ng DNA, corresponding to around 30,000 T cell genomes. Assay used: immunoSEQ multiplex PCR; TCRdb lists only in-frame clones, some missing. The data hold a few million clones, with approximately 93% observed a single time. The V gene's germline CDR1 is SGHRS and CDR2 YFSETQ. This CDR3 spans 18 amino acids. With V trimmed by 4 bases and J by 0 bases, 14 bases remained unmatched. The chain couples TRBV5-1 to TRBJ2-7; 9 bases fit TRBD2. Specimen: naive CD4+ T cells from PBMCs. Indicated subset: CD45RA+ positively selected. The sequence was collected from a man in his late teens or twenties in good health. Some clones in this sample may be carry-over from other donors' samples. CDR3 sequence (DNA): TGCGCCAGCAGCCCGTCCCCGACGACTAGCGGTTACTCCTACGAGCAGTACTTC. It yields the protein CASSPSPTTSGYSYEQYF.